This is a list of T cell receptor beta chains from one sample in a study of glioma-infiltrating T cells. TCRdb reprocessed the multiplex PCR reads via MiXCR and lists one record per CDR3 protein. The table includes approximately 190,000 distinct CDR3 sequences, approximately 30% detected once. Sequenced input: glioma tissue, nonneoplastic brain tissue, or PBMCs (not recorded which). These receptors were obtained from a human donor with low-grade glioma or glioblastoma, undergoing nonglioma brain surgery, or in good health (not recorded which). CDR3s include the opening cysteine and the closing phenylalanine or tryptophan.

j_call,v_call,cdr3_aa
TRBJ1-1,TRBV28,CASSPGTFGTKAFF
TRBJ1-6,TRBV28,CAITSPGGGNSPLHF
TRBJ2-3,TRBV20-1,CSSEGQGFTDTQYF
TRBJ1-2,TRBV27,CASSYYRGGYGYTF
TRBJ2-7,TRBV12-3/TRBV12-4,CASSPRASGTYEQYF
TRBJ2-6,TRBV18,CASSSTTGSGANVLTF
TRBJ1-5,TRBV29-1,CSVAFGNSNQPQHF
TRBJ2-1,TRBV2,CARRRRGGSSYNEQFF
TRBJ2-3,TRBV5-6,CASSSRGTEYTDTQYF
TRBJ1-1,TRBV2,CASSREMNTEAFF
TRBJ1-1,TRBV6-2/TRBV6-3,CASSEALF
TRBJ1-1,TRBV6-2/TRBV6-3,CASSYEAGYTNTEAFF
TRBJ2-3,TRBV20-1,CSARVAASGRDTQYF
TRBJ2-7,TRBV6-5,CASSYSSSGSLAEQYF
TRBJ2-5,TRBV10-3,CAISENQETQYF
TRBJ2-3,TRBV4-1,CASSQSGGTDTQYF
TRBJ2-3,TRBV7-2,CASSLNPGGDTQYF
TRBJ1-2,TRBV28,CASSLGGGSFYSYTF
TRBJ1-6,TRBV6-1,CASRPGQNNSPLHF
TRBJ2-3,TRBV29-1,CSVARAPTDTQYF
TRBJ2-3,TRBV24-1,CATRPSGTGPPDTQYF
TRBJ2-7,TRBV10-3,CAISTGTSLYEQYF
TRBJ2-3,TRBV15,CATSRDMTAYVTQYF
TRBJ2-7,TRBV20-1,CSARVDSPYEQYF
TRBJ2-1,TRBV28,CASRDLAGSSSYNEQIF
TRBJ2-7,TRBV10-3,CAISDPPAEGSSGEQYF
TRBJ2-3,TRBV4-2,CASSRGTSGSTDTQYF
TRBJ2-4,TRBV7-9,CASSLGFRGKLENIQYF